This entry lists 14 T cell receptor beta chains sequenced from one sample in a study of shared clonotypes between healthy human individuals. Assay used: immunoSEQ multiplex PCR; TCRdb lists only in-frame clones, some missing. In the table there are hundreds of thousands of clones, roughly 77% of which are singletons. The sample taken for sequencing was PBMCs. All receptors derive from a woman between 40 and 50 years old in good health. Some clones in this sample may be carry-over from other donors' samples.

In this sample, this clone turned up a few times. The CDR3 is CASSEDVGASYEQYF. CDR3 coding DNA: TGTGCCAGCAGTGAAGATGTGGGGGCGTCCTACGAGCAGTACTTC. The V gene is TRBV6-1, the J gene TRBJ2-7, with a weak D call TRBD1 (6 bases). Trimming left V 1 base short and J 1 base short, with 11 bases between. The CDR3 sequence is 15 residues long. Germline V CDR1 and CDR2: MNHNS, SASEGT.

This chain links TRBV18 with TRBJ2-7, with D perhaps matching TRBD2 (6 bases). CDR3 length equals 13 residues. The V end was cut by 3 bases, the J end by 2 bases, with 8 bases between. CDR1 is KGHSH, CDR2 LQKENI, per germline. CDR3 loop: CASSPGLTYEQYF. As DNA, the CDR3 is TGTGCCAGCTCACCGGGACTTACCTACGAGCAGTACTTC.

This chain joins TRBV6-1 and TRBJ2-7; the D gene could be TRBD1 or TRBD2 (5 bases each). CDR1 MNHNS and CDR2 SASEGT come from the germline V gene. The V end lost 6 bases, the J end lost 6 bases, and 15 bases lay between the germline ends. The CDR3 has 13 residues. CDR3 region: CASSTDEGFEQYF. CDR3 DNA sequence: TGTGCCAGCAGCACCGACGAGGGGTTCGAGCAGTACTTC.

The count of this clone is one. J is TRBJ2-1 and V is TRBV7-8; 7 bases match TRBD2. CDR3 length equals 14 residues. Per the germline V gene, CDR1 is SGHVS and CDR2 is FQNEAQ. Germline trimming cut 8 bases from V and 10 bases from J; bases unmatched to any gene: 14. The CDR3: CASVAGRAGTEQFF. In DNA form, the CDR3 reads TGTGCCAGCGTAGCTGGGAGGGCGGGGACGGAGCAGTTCTTC.

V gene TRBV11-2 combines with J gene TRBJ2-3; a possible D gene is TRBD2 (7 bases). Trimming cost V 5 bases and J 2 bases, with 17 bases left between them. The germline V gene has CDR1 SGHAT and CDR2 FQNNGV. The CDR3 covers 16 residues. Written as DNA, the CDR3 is TGTGCCAGCAGCAGGGGGGGACTACGCACCACAGATACGCAGTATTTT. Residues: CASSRGGLRTTDTQYF.

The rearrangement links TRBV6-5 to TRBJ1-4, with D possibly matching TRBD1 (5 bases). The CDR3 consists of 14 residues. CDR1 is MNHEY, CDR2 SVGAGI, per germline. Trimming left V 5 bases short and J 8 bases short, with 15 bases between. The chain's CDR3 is CASSHRWGREKLFF. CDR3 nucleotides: TGTGCCAGCAGTCACAGATGGGGCAGGGAAAAACTGTTTTTT.

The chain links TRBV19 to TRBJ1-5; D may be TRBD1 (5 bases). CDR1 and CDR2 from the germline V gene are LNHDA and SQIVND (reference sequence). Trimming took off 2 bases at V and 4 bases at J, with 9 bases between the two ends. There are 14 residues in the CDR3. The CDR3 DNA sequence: TGTGCCAGTAGTATATCAGGGTCAAATCAGCCCCAGCATTTT. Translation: CASSISGSNQPQHF.

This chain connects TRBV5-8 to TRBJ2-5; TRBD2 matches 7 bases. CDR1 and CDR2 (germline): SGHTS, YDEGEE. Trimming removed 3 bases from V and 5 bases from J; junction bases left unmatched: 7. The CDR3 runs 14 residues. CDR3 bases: TGTGCCAGCAGCTCCCGAGGGAGGGCCGAGACCCAGTACTTC. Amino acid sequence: CASSSRGRAETQYF.

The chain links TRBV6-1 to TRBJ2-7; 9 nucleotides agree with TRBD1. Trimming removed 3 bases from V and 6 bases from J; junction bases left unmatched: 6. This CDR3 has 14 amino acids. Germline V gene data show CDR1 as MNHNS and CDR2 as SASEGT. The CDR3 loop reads CASSDPGQGSEQYF. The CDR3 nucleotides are TGTGCCAGCAGTGATCCGGGACAGGGCTCCGAGCAGTACTTC.

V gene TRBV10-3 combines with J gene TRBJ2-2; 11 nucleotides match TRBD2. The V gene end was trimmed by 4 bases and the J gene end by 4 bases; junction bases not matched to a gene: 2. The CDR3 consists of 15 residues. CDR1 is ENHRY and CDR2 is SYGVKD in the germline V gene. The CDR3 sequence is CAISGLAGGTGELFF. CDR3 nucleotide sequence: TGTGCCATCAGTGGGCTAGCGGGAGGCACCGGGGAGCTGTTTTTT.

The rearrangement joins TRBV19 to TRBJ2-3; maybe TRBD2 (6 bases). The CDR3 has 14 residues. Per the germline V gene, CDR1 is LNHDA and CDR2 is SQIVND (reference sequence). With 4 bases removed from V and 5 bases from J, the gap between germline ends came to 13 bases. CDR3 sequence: CASSNAGSIDTQYF. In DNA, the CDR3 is TGTGCCAGTAGTAACGCGGGATCGATAGATACGCAGTATTTT. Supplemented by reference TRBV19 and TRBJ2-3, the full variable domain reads DGGITQSPKYLFRKEGQNVTLSCEQNLNHDAMYWYRQDPGQGLRLIYYSQIVNDFQKGDIAEGYSVSREKKESFPLTVTSAQKNPTAFYLCASSNAGSIDTQYFGPGTRLTVL.

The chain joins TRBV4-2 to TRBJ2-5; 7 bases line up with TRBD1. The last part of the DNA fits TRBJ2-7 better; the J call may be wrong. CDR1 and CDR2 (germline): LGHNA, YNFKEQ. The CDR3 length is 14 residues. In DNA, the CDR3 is TGTGCCAGCAGCCTCCGACAGGGCGGCTACGAGCAGTACTTC. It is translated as CASSLRQGGYEQYF.

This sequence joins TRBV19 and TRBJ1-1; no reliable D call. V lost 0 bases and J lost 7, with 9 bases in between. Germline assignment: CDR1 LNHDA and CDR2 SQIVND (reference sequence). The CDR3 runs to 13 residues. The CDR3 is CASSIDRNYEAFF. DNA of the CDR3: TGTGCCAGTAGTATAGATCGGAATTATGAAGCTTTCTTT.

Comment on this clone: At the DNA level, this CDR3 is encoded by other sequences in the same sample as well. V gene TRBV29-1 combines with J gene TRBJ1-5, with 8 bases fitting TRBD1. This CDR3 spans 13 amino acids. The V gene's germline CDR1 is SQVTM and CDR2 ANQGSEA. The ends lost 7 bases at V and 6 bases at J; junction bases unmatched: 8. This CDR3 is CSAGQGDGQPQHF. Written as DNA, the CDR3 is TGCAGCGCCGGACAGGGAGATGGTCAGCCCCAGCATTTT.